This entry lists 11 T cell receptor beta chains sequenced from one sample in a study of blood T cell repertoires in COVID-19. Sequencing was performed with immunoSEQ multiplex PCR; in TCRdb, only in-frame clones are kept and a portion is missing. The sample holds approximately 200,000 clones, about 81% seen once. Input material: PBMCs or T cells enriched from blood (not recorded which). The receptors originated from a woman under 40 who had recovered from COVID-19.

Of note for this clone: Other DNA variants within this sample encode the same CDR3. The chain has TRBV5-4 and TRBJ1-4; 11 positions match TRBD1. The ends lost 5 bases at V and 5 bases at J; junction bases unmatched: 5. There are 15 residues in the CDR3. Germline lookup yields CDR1 SGHNT and CDR2 YYREEE (reference sequence). CDR3 coding DNA: TGTGCCAGCAGTCCGGACAGGGGGCGGAATGAAAAACTGTTTTTT. As protein: CASSPDRGRNEKLFF.

This clone was found once. CDR3 sequence (DNA): TGCGCCAGCAGTCGTCCTTATGGGGCCAACACTGAAGCTTTCTTT. It translates to CASSRPYGANTEAFF. The chain has TRBV10-1 and TRBJ1-1; tentative D call: TRBD1 (5 bases). V was pared by 5 bases and J by 2 bases, with 15 bases between. CDR1 is WNHNN and CDR2 is SYGVQD in the germline V gene (reference sequence). There are 15 residues in the CDR3.

The J gene is TRBJ1-1, the V gene TRBV28, with 9 bases aligning to TRBD1. The CDR3 extends over 15 amino acids. The V gene end was trimmed by 5 bases and the J gene end by 4 bases; junction bases not matched to a gene: 8. Germline CDR1 and CDR2: MDHEN and SYDVKM. For the CDR3, the DNA is TGTGCCAGCAGTGAACCGGGACAGGGTATCACTGAAGCTTTCTTT. Protein sequence: CASSEPGQGITEAFF.

The chain couples TRBV5-1 to TRBJ1-1, with TRBD1 matching over 7 bases. Trimming at V came to 1 base and at J to 6 bases, leaving 3 bases not matched to a gene. The germline CDR1 and CDR2 sequences are SGHRS and YFSETQ. The CDR3 covers 13 residues. DNA for the CDR3: TGCGCCAGCAGCTTGCAAGGGACAGCTGAAGCTTTCTTT. This translates into CASSLQGTAEAFF.

This chain connects TRBV19 to TRBJ2-1, with TRBD2 identical over 10 bases. There are 19 residues in the CDR3. V was clipped by 3 bases and J by 9 bases; unmatched bases: 20. Germline CDR1 LNHDA, CDR2 SQIVND (reference sequence). The CDR3 nucleotides read TGTGCCAGTAGTATTGAGCATTCCGGGGGAGCGGGAGGGCCAGGTGAGCAGTTCTTC. This translates into CASSIEHSGGAGGPGEQFF.

Notes on this clone: The same CDR3 is also encoded by other DNA sequences in this sample. The J gene is TRBJ1-2, the V gene TRBV9, with TRBD1 matching over 9 bases. Germline values: CDR1 SGDLS, CDR2 YYNGEE. The CDR3 loop spans 14 amino acids. V lost 4 bases and J lost 2; bases outside the gene matches: 3. The CDR3 is CASSPGTGNYGYTF. The CDR3 nucleotides read TGTGCCAGCAGCCCAGGGACAGGGAACTATGGCTACACCTTC.

The count of this clone is one. The chain is built from TRBV6-1 and TRBJ2-1; 10 bases line up with TRBD1. The CDR3 sequence is 16 residues long. Germline-derived CDR1 and CDR2 are MNHNS and SASEGT. V trimming: 0 bases; J trimming: 4 bases; junction bases outside the gene matches: 3. This CDR3 is CASSEARGQGYNEQFF. In DNA form, the CDR3 reads TGTGCCAGCAGTGAAGCTCGGGGACAGGGGTACAATGAGCAGTTCTTC.

The J gene is TRBJ2-3, the V gene TRBV7-9; 12 bases map to TRBD2. Germline V gives CDR1 SEHNR, CDR2 FQNEAQ (reference sequence). Trimming at V came to 5 bases and at J to 1 base, leaving 7 bases not matched to a gene. This CDR3 is 17 amino acids long. The CDR3 DNA sequence: TGTGCCAGCAGCGTCCTAGCGGGGGGGTCCGGCACAGATACGCAGTATTTT. Encoded protein: CASSVLAGGSGTDTQYF.

This chain connects TRBV12-1 to TRBJ2-7; the table's D call, TRBD2, was not checked against the DNA. TRBV12-1 is recorded as a pseudogene. The CDR3 has 15 residues. This chain's CDR3 is CASSSTSGGPYEQYV. As DNA, the CDR3 is TGTGCCAGCAGCTCTACTAGCGGGGGCCCCTACGAGCAGTACGTC.

In this sample, this clone turned up once. The chain joins TRBV19 to TRBJ1-3; TRBD1 is a possible D gene (5 bases). CDR3 size: 15 residues. Per germline, CDR1 LNHDA and CDR2 SQIVND (reference sequence). V was clipped by 6 bases and J by 0 bases, with 12 bases between them. The CDR3 loop is CASRAGSHSGNTIYF. CDR3 in DNA: TGTGCCAGTAGGGCAGGGTCTCACTCTGGAAACACCATATATTTT.

This clone was picked up a small number of times. The rearrangement links TRBV5-1 to TRBJ2-1; 8 positions agree with TRBD2. CDR3 size: 11 residues. Trimming took 2 bases from V and 15 from J; bases not matched to a gene: 4. Germline lookup yields CDR1 SGHRS and CDR2 YFSETQ. For the CDR3, the DNA is TGCGCCAGCAGCTTCCTAGCGGGTGTGTTCTTC. Translating it yields CASSFLAGVFF. Together with reference TRBV5-1 and TRBJ2-1, the CDR3 gives the full variable domain: KAGVTQTPRYLIKTRGQQVTLSCSPISGHRSVSWYQQTPGQGLQFLFEYFSETQRNKGNFPGRFSGRQFSNSRSEMNVSTLELGDSALYLCASSFLAGVFFGPGTRLTVL.